A single sample is the source of the 28 T cell receptor beta chains below, sequenced in a study of blood T cell repertoires in COVID-19. The table came from immunoSEQ multiplex PCR; TCRdb's copy has only in-frame clones and leaves some out. Here the sample spans about 370,000 clones, 80% to 90% being singletons. The sample comprised peripheral blood. All receptors come from a woman aged 25 to 39 with COVID-19, enrolled during active disease.

The chain joins TRBV7-9 to TRBJ2-1; 10 bases line up with TRBD1. The CDR3 has 17 residues. Trimming at V came to 5 bases and at J to 8 bases, leaving 15 bases not matched to a gene. Germline V gene sequence: CDR1 SEHNR, CDR2 FQNEAQ (reference sequence). CDR3 in amino acids: CASSDYGDRGARHEQFF. The CDR3, as DNA: TGTGCCAGCAGCGATTATGGGGACAGGGGCGCGCGCCATGAGCAGTTCTTC.

This rearrangement joins TRBV6-5 to TRBJ2-1; no definite D call. V lost 5 bases to trimming and J lost 9 bases, with 11 bases between them. The CDR3 has 12 amino acids. Germline-derived CDR1 and CDR2 are MNHEY and SVGAGI. The CDR3 bases are TGTGCCAGCAGTCCAGACAAGTTTGAGCAGTTCTTC. This gives the protein CASSPDKFEQFF.

The chain is built from TRBV7-3 and TRBJ2-3; TRBD2 is a possible D gene (6 bases). The V end lost 5 bases, the J end lost 0 bases, and 12 bases lay between the germline ends. The CDR3 spans 15 residues. Germline CDR1 is SGHTA and CDR2 is FQGTGA. The CDR3 region has the DNA TGTGCCAGCAGCCCGGACGGGAGTAGCACAGATACGCAGTATTTT. Residues: CASSPDGSSTDTQYF.

The chain links TRBV4-2 to TRBJ1-4; D might be TRBD1 (5 bases). V was clipped by 0 bases and J by 7 bases, with 12 bases between them. CDR1 is LGHNA and CDR2 is YNFKEQ in the germline V gene. The CDR3 is 15 amino acids. The chain's CDR3 is CASSQDLAGGEKLFF. The CDR3 nucleotides read TGTGCCAGCAGCCAAGATTTGGCGGGGGGTGAAAAACTGTTTTTT.

The J gene is TRBJ2-1, the V gene TRBV30; 9 positions match TRBD2. In germline, CDR1 is GTSNPN, CDR2 SVGIG (reference sequence). The J segment lost 9 bases and the V segment lost 0 bases, leaving 6 bases of the junction unmatched. This CDR3 comprises 14 residues. CDR3 region: CAWSVTAGGGEQFF. As DNA, the CDR3 is TGTGCCTGGAGTGTAACAGCGGGAGGTGGTGAGCAGTTCTTC.

The CDR3: CASSPGGNSYNEQFF. For the CDR3, the DNA is TGTGCCAGCAGCCCCGGCGGGAACTCCTACAATGAGCAGTTCTTC. The V call is TRBV7-3, the J call TRBJ2-1, with D possibly being TRBD2 (6 bases). Germline V gives CDR1 SGHTA, CDR2 FQGTGA. V dropped 5 bases and J dropped 0 bases, with 11 bases sitting between them. This CDR3 spans 15 amino acids.

The rearrangement joins TRBV5-1 to TRBJ2-7; 7 positions agree with TRBD1. With 2 bases clipped from V and 2 bases from J, the junction kept 4 bases outside the gene matches. Germline CDR1 is SGHRS and CDR2 is YFSETQ. The CDR3 sequence is 14 residues long. Here the CDR3 DNA reads TGCGCCAGCAGCTTACAGGGGACACCCTACGAGCAGTACTTC. Amino acids: CASSLQGTPYEQYF.

The chain joins TRBV19 to TRBJ2-2, with 7 bases identical to TRBD1. The CDR3 is 14 residues long. Trimming at V came to 7 bases and at J to 5 bases, leaving 7 bases not matched to a gene. Germline V gene lookup returns CDR1 LNHDA and CDR2 SQIVND (reference sequence). This CDR3 reads CASTKGAMTGELFF. The CDR3 DNA follows: TGTGCCAGTACCAAGGGGGCGATGACCGGGGAGCTGTTTTTT.

In nucleotides, the CDR3 is TGTGCCAGCAGCCTAGAGTACGGGGAAGCTTTCTTT. Translating gives CASSLEYGEAFF. The chain uses TRBV5-6 and TRBJ1-1; D uncertain. CDR3 length: 12 residues. The germline V gene has CDR1 SGHDT and CDR2 YYEEEE. V lost 4 bases to trimming and J lost 8 bases, with 12 bases between them.

The chain uses TRBV5-4 and TRBJ2-4; 12 bases match TRBD2. V was clipped by 3 bases and J by 1 base; unmatched bases: 5. Germline CDR1 SGHNT, CDR2 YYREEE (reference sequence). The CDR3 runs to 17 residues. The CDR3 DNA is TGTGCCAGCAGCTCAGGGACTAGCGGGCAGGCCAAAAACATTCAGTACTTC. Translating it yields CASSSGTSGQAKNIQYF.

The chain carries TRBV19 and TRBJ1-2, with D uncertain. The CDR3 runs 13 residues. From germline, CDR1 is LNHDA and CDR2 SQIVND (reference sequence). V shed 3 bases and J shed 3 bases, with 8 bases lying between them. This chain's CDR3 is CASSIGRDYGYTF. In DNA form, the CDR3 reads TGTGCCAGTAGTATTGGGCGGGACTATGGCTACACCTTC.

V gene TRBV4-3 combines with J gene TRBJ1-1; the D is unclear. With 1 base removed from V and 1 base from J, the gap between germline ends came to 7 bases. CDR3 length equals 14 residues. Per germline, CDR1 LGHNA and CDR2 YSLEER. The CDR3 region has the DNA TGCGCCAGCAGCCAAGTAGGAGGGAACACTGAAGCTTTCTTT. Translation gives CASSQVGGNTEAFF.

The chain joins TRBV4-3 to TRBJ1-4; possible D gene TRBD1, 6 bases. V lost 0 bases and J lost 10, with 15 bases in between. Germline CDR1 LGHNA, CDR2 YSLEER. CDR3 length equals 15 residues. CDR3 DNA: TGCGCCAGCAGCCAAGATTTTGGGCCGGACAGAAAACTGTTTTTT. It encodes CASSQDFGPDRKLFF.

CDR3: CASSGDRRDQPQHF. CDR3 sequence (DNA): TGTGCCAGCAGTGGGGACAGACGAGATCAGCCCCAGCATTTT. The chain uses TRBV2 and TRBJ1-5, with TRBD1 matching over 7 bases. V was pared by 4 bases and J by 5 bases, with 5 bases of the junction left unmatched. The germline gives CDR1 SNHLY, CDR2 FYNNEI. The CDR3 extends over 14 amino acids.

The chain is built from TRBV25-1 and TRBJ2-7, with 8 positions matching TRBD1. V lost 0 bases and J lost 5; bases outside the gene matches: 6. CDR3 length: 15 residues. CDR1 MGHDK and CDR2 SYGVNS come from the germline V gene. The DNA for the CDR3 is TGTGCCAGCAGTGAATATGGGGGACAGGCGAACGAGCAGTACTTC. Residues: CASSEYGGQANEQYF.

The V call is TRBV7-2, the J call TRBJ2-2; 7 positions agree with TRBD1. Trimming at V came to 1 base and at J to 5 bases, leaving 4 bases not matched to a gene. The CDR3 covers 15 residues. Germline CDR1 is SGHTA and CDR2 is FQGNSA. The CDR3 DNA is TGTGCCAGCAGCTTAGGACAGGGATGGACCGGGGAGCTGTTTTTT. Translation gives CASSLGQGWTGELFF.

This rearrangement joins TRBV27 to TRBJ2-2; 13 positions agree with TRBD2. The germline V gene encodes CDR1 MNHEY and CDR2 SMNVEV (reference sequence). The CDR3 is 17 amino acids. V shed 6 bases, J shed 5 bases, and the junction held 9 bases outside the gene matches. The CDR3 spells CASRPRTSGRKTGELFF. For the CDR3, the DNA is TGTGCCAGCAGACCCCGGACTAGCGGGAGAAAGACCGGGGAGCTGTTTTTT.

This clone was observed a handful of times. The rearrangement joins TRBV3-1 (or the pseudogene TRBV3-2) to TRBJ2-5, with D possibly TRBD2 on 6 matching bases. Between the trimmed V and J ends, which lost 1 base and 5 bases, there was a span of 14 bases. This CDR3 has 15 residues. Per germline, CDR1 LGHDT and CDR2 YNNKEL (reference sequence). CDR3 sequence reads: CASSQVGGRRETQYF. The CDR3 DNA follows: TGTGCCAGCAGCCAAGTGGGTGGGAGGCGGGAGACCCAGTACTTC.

This chain links TRBV7-3 with TRBJ2-1; the match to TRBD1 covers 7 bases. CDR1 SGHTA and CDR2 FQGTGA come from the germline V gene. Trimming at V came to 1 base and at J to 2 bases, leaving 8 bases not matched to a gene. CDR3 length: 17 residues. Here the CDR3 DNA reads TGTGCCAGCAGCTTAAATTTAGAAACAGGGGCCTACAATGAGCAGTTCTTC. Protein product: CASSLNLETGAYNEQFF.

The CDR3 DNA follows: TGTGCCAGCAGTTCGCCGGGACAGGGCCTCTCCTACGAGCAGTACTTC. Its translation is CASSSPGQGLSYEQYF. This chain uses TRBV6-2 or TRBV6-3 with TRBJ2-7, with TRBD1 identical over 9 bases. The CDR3 is made up of 16 amino acids. Germline V gene lookup returns CDR1 MNHEY and CDR2 SVGEGT. With V trimmed by 4 bases and J by 0 bases, 7 bases remained unmatched.

The chain has TRBV20-1 and TRBJ1-5; 7 bases are a match to TRBD1. Germline V CDR1 and CDR2: DFQATT, SNEGSKA (reference sequence). The J segment lost 2 bases and the V segment lost 3 bases, leaving 7 bases of the junction unmatched. The CDR3 sequence is 15 residues long. CDR3 DNA: TGCAGTGCTAGTCGCCCCAGGGGGGGCAATCAGCCCCAGCATTTT. Translation: CSASRPRGGNQPQHF.

The genes are TRBV6-1 and TRBJ2-7; D unclear. V lost 6 bases to trimming and J lost 5 bases, with 8 bases between them. Looked up from germline, CDR1 is MNHNS and CDR2 is SASEGT. The CDR3 runs 11 residues. The CDR3 DNA follows: TGTGCCAGCAGCCCTAGGAACGAGCAGTACTTC. Its protein product is CASSPRNEQYF.

The V gene is TRBV12-3 or TRBV12-4, the J gene TRBJ2-5, with a possible D match to TRBD2 (6 bases). CDR3 length: 13 amino acids. The V end was cut by 6 bases, the J end by 0 bases, with 8 bases between. CDR3 residues: CASRRLDQETQYF. CDR3 nucleotide sequence: TGTGCCAGCAGGCGACTAGACCAAGAGACCCAGTACTTC.

The count of this clone is one. CDR3 in amino acids: CASSLTTGANEQFF. As DNA, the CDR3 is TGTGCCAGCAGTTTAACTACAGGGGCCAATGAGCAGTTCTTC. The chain carries TRBV27 and TRBJ2-1, with TRBD1 matching over 7 bases. Germline-derived CDR1 and CDR2 are MNHEY and SMNVEV (reference sequence). The V segment lost 2 bases and the J segment 6 bases; nucleotides outside the gene matches: 4. The CDR3 totals 14 residues.

V is TRBV6-5 and J is TRBJ1-2; 9 bases map to TRBD1. CDR1 and CDR2 (germline): MNHEY, SVGAGI. V gave up 7 bases and J gave up 8 bases; unmatched junction bases: 11. The CDR3 spans 14 residues. In DNA, the CDR3 is TGTGCCAGCACTTTGACAGGGGGGCGTGGCGGCTACACCTTC. Encoded protein: CASTLTGGRGGYTF.

The V and J genes are TRBV3-1 (or the pseudogene TRBV3-2) and TRBJ2-7; 10 bases are a match to TRBD2. The CDR3 is 13 amino acids. After removal of 8 bases from V and 3 bases from J, the junction contained 4 bases not matched to a gene. Germline CDR1 reads LGHDT; CDR2 reads YNNKEL (reference sequence). Here the CDR3 reads CASRLAGGYEQYF. The CDR3 bases are TGTGCCAGCCGATTAGCGGGAGGCTACGAGCAGTACTTC.

The J gene is TRBJ2-3, the V gene TRBV7-3; 10 bases align to TRBD1. The J segment lost 1 base and the V segment lost 5 bases, leaving 9 bases of the junction unmatched. The CDR3 length is 17 residues. Germline CDR1 SGHTA, CDR2 FQGTGA. As DNA, the CDR3 is TGTGCCAGCAGCCACGGGACAGGGGTGGTCGGCACAGATACGCAGTATTTT. Translating it yields CASSHGTGVVGTDTQYF.

The genes are TRBV5-4 and TRBJ1-4; 11 bases match TRBD1. The CDR3 sequence is 14 residues long. The junction had 3 bases not matched to a gene; V was cut back by 4 bases and J by 7 bases. In germline, CDR1 is SGHNT, CDR2 YYREEE (reference sequence). CDR3 DNA: TGTGCCAGCAGCCGGACAGGGGGCGGTGAAAAACTGTTTTTT. This gives the protein CASSRTGGGEKLFF.